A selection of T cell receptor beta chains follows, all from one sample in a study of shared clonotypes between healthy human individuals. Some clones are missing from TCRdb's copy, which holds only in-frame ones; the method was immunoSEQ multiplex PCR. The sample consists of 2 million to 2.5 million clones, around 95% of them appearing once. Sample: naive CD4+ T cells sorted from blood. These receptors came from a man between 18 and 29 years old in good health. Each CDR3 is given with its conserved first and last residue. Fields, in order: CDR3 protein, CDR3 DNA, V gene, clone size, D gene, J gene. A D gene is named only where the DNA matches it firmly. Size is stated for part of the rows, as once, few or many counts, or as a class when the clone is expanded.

CDR3: CASSSTIAGGGYEQYF
DNA: TGTGCCAGCAGCTCTACAATAGCGGGAGGGGGTTACGAGCAGTACTTC
V: TRBV7-2
size: -
D: TRBD2
J: TRBJ2-7

CDR3: CASSSATSGQETQYF
DNA: TGTGCCAGCAGCTCGGCGACTAGCGGCCAAGAGACCCAGTACTTC
V: TRBV5-4
size: once
D: TRBD2
J: TRBJ2-5

CDR3: CASRIISGALHF
DNA: TGTGCCAGCAGAATTATTTCGGGGGCCCTCCACTTT
V: TRBV28
size: few
D: -
J: TRBJ1-6

CDR3: CASSEALAISYEQYF
DNA: TGTGCCAGCAGTGAAGCGCTTGCAATCTCCTACGAGCAGTACTTC
V: TRBV2
size: -
D: -
J: TRBJ2-7

CDR3: CASSLRQTGNMNTEAFF
DNA: TGTGCCAGCAGCTTAAGGCAGACAGGGAACATGAACACTGAAGCTTTCTTT
V: TRBV7-6
size: -
D: TRBD1
J: TRBJ1-1

CDR3: CASSSGAKNIQYF
DNA: TGTGCCAGCAGCTCCGGAGCCAAAAACATTCAGTACTTC
V: TRBV7-2
size: -
D: -
J: TRBJ2-4

CDR3: CASSPSGTGINQPQHF
DNA: TGTGCCAGCAGCCCGTCCGGGACAGGGATCAATCAGCCCCAGCATTTT
V: TRBV7-2
size: -
D: TRBD1
J: TRBJ1-5

CDR3: CASSPGLAPYEQYF
DNA: TGTGCCAGCAGCCCCGGACTAGCACCCTACGAGCAGTACTTC
V: TRBV5-5
size: -
D: TRBD2
J: TRBJ2-7

CDR3: CASIQEAGLYEQYF
DNA: TGTGCCAGCATCCAGGAGGCAGGCCTCTACGAGCAGTACTTC
V: TRBV28
size: -
D: -
J: TRBJ2-7

CDR3: CASSLPKDGFDTQYF
DNA: TGCGCCAGCAGCTTACCGAAGGACGGCTTCGATACCCAGTACTTC
V: TRBV5-1
size: -
D: -
J: TRBJ2-5